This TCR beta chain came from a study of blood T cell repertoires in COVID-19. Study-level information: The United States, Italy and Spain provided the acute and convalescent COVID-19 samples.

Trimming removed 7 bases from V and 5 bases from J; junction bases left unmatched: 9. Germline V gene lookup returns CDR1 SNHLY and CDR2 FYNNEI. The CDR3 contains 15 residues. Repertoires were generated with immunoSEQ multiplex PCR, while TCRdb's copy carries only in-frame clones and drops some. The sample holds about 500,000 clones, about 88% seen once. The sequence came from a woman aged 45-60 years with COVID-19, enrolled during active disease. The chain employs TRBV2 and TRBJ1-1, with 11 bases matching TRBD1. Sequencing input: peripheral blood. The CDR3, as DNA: TGTGCCAGCAACGAGTGGGACAGGGGGTTTACTGAAGCTTTCTTT. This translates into CASNEWDRGFTEAFF.